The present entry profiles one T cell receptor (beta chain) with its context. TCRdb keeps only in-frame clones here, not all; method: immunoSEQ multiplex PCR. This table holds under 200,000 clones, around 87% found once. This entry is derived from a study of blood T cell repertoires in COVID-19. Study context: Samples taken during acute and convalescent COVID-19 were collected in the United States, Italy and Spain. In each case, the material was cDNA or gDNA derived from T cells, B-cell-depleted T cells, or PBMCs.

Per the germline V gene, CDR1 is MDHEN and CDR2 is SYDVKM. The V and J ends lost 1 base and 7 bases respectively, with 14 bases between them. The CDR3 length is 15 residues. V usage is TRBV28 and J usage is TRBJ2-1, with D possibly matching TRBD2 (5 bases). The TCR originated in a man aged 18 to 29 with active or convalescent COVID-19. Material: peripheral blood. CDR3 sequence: CASSLSPGLENEQFF. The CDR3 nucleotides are TGTGCCAGCAGTTTATCACCTGGACTTGAAAATGAGCAGTTCTTC.